Given below is one T cell receptor (beta chain) in context. The target antigen is unknown. Germline CDR1 is SGHRS and CDR2 is YFSETQ. CDR3 size: 16 residues. V was shortened by 0 bases and J by 0 bases, with 12 bases between the two germline ends. Time point specified: week 23, last vaccination. What each vaccine dose contained was 300 ug of mutant IDH1 20-mer peptide, accompanied by topical imiquimod. The source of the sample is a study of a mutant IDH1 vaccine in newly diagnosed glioma. Looking at the study overall: The first vaccination came 4-6 weeks after radiotherapy alone, or with temozolomide cycles. Of treated patients, roughly 62% were men and about 38% women, averaging around 39 years.

Study-level findings and limits: Altogether, approximately 93% of patients exhibited vaccine-induced immune responses.

Data came from immunoSEQ multiplex PCR; TCRdb stores just in-frame clones and leaves some out. Of around 60,000 clones detected, more than 75% appear once; the ten largest clones hold under 4.5%. Sequenced here: PBMCs, sampled from a glioma patient whose treatment included an IDH1 peptide vaccine. V gene TRBV5-1 combines with J gene TRBJ2-5; no definite D call. The clonotype originates from a man aged 25 to 40 with glioma. The CDR3 spells CASSLGSRSNQETQYF. The CDR3 DNA sequence: TGCGCCAGCAGCTTGGGGTCCAGGTCGAACCAAGAGACCCAGTACTTC.